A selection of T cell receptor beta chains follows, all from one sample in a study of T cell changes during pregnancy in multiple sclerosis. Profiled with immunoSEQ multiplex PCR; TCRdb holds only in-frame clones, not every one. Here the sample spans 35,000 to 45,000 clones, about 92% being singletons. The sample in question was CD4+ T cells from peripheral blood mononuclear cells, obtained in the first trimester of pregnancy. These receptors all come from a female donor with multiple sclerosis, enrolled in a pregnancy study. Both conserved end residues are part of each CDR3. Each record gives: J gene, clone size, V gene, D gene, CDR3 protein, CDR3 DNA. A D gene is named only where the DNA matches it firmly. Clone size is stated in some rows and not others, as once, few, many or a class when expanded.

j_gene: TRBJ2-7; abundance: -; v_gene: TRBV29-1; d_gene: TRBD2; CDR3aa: CSVGGGITGDEQYF; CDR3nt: TGCAGCGTTGGGGGGGGTATCACTGGGGACGAGCAGTACTTC
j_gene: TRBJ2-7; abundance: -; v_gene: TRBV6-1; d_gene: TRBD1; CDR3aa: CASSVGTGGAYEQYF; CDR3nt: TGTGCCAGCAGTGTCGGGACAGGGGGGGCCTACGAGCAGTACTTC
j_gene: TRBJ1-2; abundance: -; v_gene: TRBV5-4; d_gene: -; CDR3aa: CASRAPGGGFTF; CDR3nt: TGTGCCAGCAGGGCTCCGGGCGGGGGTTTCACCTTC
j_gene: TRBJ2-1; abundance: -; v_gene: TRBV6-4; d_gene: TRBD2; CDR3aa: CASSRWGLREGLPSYNEQFF; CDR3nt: TGTGCCAGCAGTCGATGGGGCCTGCGGGAGGGCCTCCCCTCCTACAATGAGCAGTTCTTC
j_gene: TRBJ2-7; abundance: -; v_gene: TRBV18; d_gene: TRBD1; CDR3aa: CASSHDRVGSYEQYF; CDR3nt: TGTGCCAGCTCTCATGACAGGGTGGGATCCTACGAGCAGTACTTC
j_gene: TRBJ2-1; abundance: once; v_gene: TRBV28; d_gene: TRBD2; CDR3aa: CASRTGTSGPNEQFF; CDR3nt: TGTGCCAGTAGGACGGGGACTAGCGGCCCCAATGAGCAGTTCTTC
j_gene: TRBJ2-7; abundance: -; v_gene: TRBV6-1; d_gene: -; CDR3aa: CASSAGQGGYYEQYF; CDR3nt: TGTGCCAGCAGTGCCGGACAGGGAGGGTACTACGAGCAGTACTTC
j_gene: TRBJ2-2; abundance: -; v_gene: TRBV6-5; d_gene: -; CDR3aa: CASSYGVRSTGELFF; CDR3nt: TGTGCCAGCAGTTACGGAGTTCGAAGCACCGGGGAGCTGTTTTTT
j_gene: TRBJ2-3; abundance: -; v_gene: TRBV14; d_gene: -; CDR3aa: CASSQLGTDTQYF; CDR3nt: TGTGCCAGCAGCCAGCTAGGAACAGATACGCAGTATTTT
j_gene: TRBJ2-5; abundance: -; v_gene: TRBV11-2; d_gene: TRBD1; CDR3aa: CASSLGQQKETQYF; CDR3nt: TGTGCCAGCAGCTTGGGACAGCAGAAAGAGACCCAGTACTTC
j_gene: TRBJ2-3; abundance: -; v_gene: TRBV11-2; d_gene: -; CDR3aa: CASSFTWQGVNTDTQYF; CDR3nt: TGTGCCAGCAGCTTCACCTGGCAGGGTGTTAACACAGATACGCAGTATTTT
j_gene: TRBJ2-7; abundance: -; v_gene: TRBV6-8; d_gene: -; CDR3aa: CASSYRKRATYEQYF; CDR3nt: TGTGCCAGCAGTTACCGGAAGCGGGCTACCTACGAGCAGTACTTC
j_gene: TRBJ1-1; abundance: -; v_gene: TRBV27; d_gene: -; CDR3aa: CASRSSANTEAFF; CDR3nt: TGTGCCAGCAGAAGCTCCGCGAACACTGAAGCTTTCTTT
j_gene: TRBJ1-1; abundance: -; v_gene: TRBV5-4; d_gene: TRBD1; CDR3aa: CASSLNKGTGNTEAFF; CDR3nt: TGTGCCAGCAGCTTGAATAAGGGGACAGGGAACACTGAAGCTTTCTTT
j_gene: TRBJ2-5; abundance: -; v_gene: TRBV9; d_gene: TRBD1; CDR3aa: CASSVGTGRETQYF; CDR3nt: TGTGCCAGCAGCGTTGGGACAGGTCGAGAGACCCAGTACTTC
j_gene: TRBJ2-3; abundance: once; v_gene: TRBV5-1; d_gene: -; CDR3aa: CASQTQGLTDTQYF; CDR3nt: TGCGCCAGCCAAACTCAGGGGCTAACAGATACGCAGTATTTT
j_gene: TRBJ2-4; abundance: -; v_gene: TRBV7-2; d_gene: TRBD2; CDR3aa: CASSLVFSGGAKNIQYF; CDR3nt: TGTGCCAGCAGCTTAGTTTTTAGCGGGGGGGCCAAAAACATTCAGTACTTC
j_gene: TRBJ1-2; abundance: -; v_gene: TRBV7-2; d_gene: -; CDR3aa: CASSLGASGSYTF; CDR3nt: TGTGCCAGCAGCTTAGGGGCATCTGGTAGCTACACCTTC
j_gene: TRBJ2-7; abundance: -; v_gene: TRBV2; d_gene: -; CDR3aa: CASTNYPDYQRTYEQYF; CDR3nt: TGTGCCAGCACAAATTACCCAGACTACCAAAGGACCTACGAGCAGTACTTC
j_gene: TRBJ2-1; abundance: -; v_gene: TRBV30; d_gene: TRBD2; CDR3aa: CATTSGAKAYNEQFF; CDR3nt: TGTGCCACGACTAGCGGGGCAAAAGCCTACAATGAGCAGTTCTTC
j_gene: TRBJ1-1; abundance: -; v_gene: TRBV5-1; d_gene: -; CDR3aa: CASSLTMNTEAFF; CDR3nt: TGCGCCAGCAGCTTAACAATGAACACTGAAGCTTTCTTT
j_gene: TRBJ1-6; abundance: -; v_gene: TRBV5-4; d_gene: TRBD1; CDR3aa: CASSLDRGLYNSPLHF; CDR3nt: TGTGCCAGCAGCTTGGACAGGGGGCTGTATAATTCACCCCTCCACTTT
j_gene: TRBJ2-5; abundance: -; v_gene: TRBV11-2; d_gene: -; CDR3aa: CASSRVSETQYF; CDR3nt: TGTGCCAGCAGCCGAGTGTCAGAGACCCAGTACTTC
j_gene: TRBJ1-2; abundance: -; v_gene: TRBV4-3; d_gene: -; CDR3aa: CASSQAGPFNYGYTF; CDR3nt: TGCGCCAGCAGCCAAGCAGGGCCCTTTAACTATGGCTACACCTTC
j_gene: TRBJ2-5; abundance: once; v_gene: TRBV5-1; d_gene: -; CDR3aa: CASSFEMRAETQYF; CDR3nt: TGCGCCAGCAGCTTCGAGATGAGGGCCGAGACCCAGTACTTC
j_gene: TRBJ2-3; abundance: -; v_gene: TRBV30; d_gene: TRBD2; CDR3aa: CAWSVLAGPDTQYF; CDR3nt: TGTGCCTGGAGTGTTTTAGCGGGACCAGATACGCAGTATTTT
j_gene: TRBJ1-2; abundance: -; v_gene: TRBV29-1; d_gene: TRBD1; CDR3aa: CSARTGGDYGYTF; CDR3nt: TGCAGCGCCAGGACAGGGGGAGACTATGGCTACACCTTC
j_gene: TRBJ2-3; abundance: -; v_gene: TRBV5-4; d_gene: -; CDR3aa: CASSPGDTQYF; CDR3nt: TGTGCCAGCAGTCCAGGGGATACGCAGTATTTT
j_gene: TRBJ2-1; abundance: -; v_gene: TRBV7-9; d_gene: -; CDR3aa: CASSLGGGRTGRNEQFF; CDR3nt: TGTGCCAGCAGCTTAGGGGGGGGTAGGACAGGGCGCAATGAGCAGTTCTTC
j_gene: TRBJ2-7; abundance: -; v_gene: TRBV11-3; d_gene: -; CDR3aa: CASSTSAPYEQYF; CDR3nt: TGTGCCAGCAGCACGAGTGCCCCCTACGAGCAGTACTTC
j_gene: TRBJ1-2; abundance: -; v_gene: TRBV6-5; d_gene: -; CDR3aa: CASISRFEGYTF; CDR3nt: TGTGCCAGCATCTCTAGGTTTGAAGGCTACACCTTC
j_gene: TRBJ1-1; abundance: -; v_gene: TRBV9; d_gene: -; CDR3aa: CASSVGGRNTEAFF; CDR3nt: TGTGCCAGCAGCGTGGGCGGGAGGAACACTGAAGCTTTCTTT
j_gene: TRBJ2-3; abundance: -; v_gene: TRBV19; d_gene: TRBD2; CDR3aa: CASSLLAGSSTDTQYF; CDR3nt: TGTGCCAGTAGTTTACTAGCGGGGTCCTCCACAGATACGCAGTATTTT
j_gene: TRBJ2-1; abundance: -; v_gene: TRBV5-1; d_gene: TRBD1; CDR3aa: CASSLQPQGNNEQFF; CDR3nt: TGCGCCAGCAGCTTACAACCACAGGGGAACAATGAGCAGTTCTTC
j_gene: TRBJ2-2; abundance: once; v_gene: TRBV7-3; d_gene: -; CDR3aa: CASSLSSGNTGELFF; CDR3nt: TGTGCCAGCAGCTTATCATCAGGGAACACCGGGGAGCTGTTTTTT
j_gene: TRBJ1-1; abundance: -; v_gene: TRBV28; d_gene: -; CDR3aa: CASSFLTAGGTEAFF; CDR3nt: TGTGCCAGCAGTTTTCTCACCGCCGGGGGGACTGAAGCTTTCTTT
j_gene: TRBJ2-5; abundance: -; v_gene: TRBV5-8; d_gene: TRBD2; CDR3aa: CASSLGLAAQETQYF; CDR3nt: TGTGCCAGCAGCTTAGGACTAGCGGCCCAAGAGACCCAGTACTTC
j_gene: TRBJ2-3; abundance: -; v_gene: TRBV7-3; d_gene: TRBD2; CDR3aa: CASSPGPVAGEGLRTDTQYF; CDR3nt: TGTGCCAGCAGCCCGGGCCCAGTAGCGGGGGAGGGCTTGCGCACAGATACGCAGTATTTT
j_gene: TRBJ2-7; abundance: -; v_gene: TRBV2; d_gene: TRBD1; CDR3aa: CASSEIDGQVSEQYF; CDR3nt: TGTGCCAGCAGCGAAATCGACGGACAGGTTAGCGAGCAGTACTTC
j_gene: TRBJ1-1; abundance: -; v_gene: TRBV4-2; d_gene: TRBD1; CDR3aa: CASSQEPRPQGVAFF; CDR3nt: TGTGCCAGCAGCCAAGAACCCCGCCCACAGGGGGTGGCTTTCTTT
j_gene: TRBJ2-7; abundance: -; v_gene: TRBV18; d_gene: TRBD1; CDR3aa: CASSPPTGAGNEQYF; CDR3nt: TGTGCCAGCTCACCACCAACAGGGGCCGGGAACGAGCAGTACTTC
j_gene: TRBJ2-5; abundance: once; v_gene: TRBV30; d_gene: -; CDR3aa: CAYEGGAGLLRPETQYF; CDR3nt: TGTGCCTACGAAGGGGGCGCGGGGCTCCTCCGTCCGGAGACCCAGTACTTC
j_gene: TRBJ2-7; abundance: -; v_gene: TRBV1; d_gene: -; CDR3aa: CTSSQELGLARREQYF; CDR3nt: TGCACCAGCAGCCAAGAACTAGGACTAGCTCGGAGGGAGCAGTACTTC
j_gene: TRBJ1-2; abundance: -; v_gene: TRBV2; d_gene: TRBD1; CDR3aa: CASSPGQVRHGYTF; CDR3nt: TGTGCCAGCAGTCCAGGACAGGTCCGGCATGGCTACACCTTC
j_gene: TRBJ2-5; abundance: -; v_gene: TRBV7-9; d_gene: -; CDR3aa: CASSFLTGPETQYF; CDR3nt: TGTGCCAGCAGTTTCCTCACAGGGCCAGAGACCCAGTACTTC
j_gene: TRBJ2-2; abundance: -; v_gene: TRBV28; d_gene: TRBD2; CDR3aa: CASSLAGTSHTGELFF; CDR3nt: TGTGCCAGCAGTCTAGCCGGGACTAGTCACACCGGGGAGCTGTTTTTT
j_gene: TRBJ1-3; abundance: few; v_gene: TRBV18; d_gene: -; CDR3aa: CASSLSTGFGNTIYF; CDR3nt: TGTGCCAGCTCACTGTCGACAGGCTTTGGAAACACCATATATTTT
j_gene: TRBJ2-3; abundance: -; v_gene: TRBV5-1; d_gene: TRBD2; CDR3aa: CASSLAGTSGSTDTQYF; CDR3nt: TGCGCCAGCAGCTTGGCCGGGACTAGCGGTAGCACAGATACGCAGTATTTT
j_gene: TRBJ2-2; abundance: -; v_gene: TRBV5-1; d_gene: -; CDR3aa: CASSLGSQAGELFF; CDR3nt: TGCGCCAGCAGCTTGGGATCCCAGGCCGGGGAGCTGTTTTTT
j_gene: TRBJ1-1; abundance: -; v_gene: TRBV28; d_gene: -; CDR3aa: CASSFIQRNTEAFF; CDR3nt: TGTGCCAGCAGTTTCATCCAGCGGAACACTGAAGCTTTCTTT
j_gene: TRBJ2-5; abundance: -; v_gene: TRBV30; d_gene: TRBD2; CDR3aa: CAWRTSGRPQETQYF; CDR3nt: TGTGCCTGGAGGACTAGCGGGAGGCCCCAAGAGACCCAGTACTTC
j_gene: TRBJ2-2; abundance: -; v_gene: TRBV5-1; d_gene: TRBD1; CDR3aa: CASSLAGGTGELFF; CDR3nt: TGCGCCAGCAGCTTGGCAGGGGGCACCGGGGAGCTGTTTTTT
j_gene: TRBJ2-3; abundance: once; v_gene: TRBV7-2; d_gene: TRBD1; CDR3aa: CASSSSQGISDTQYF; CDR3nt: TGTGCCAGCAGCTCGTCACAGGGGATATCAGATACGCAGTATTTT
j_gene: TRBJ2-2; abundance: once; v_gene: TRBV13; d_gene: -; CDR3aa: CASSRYRTAGELFF; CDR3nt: TGTGCCAGCAGCCGTTATAGGACTGCCGGGGAGCTGTTTTTT
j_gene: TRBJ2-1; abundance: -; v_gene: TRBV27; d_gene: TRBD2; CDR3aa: CASSLFRRGRSYNEQFF; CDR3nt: TGTGCCAGCAGTCTCTTCAGGCGCGGGAGGTCCTACAATGAGCAGTTCTTC
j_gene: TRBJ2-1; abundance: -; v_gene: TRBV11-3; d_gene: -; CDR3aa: CASSLRAGNNEQFF; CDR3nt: TGTGCCAGCAGCTTAAGGGCAGGGAACAATGAGCAGTTCTTC
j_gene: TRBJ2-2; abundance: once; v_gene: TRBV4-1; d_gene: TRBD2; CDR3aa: CASRRTSGGAANTGELFF; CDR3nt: TGCGCCAGCAGACGAACTAGCGGGGGGGCCGCGAACACCGGGGAGCTGTTTTTT